This T cell receptor (beta chain) was sequenced in a study of cytomegalovirus exposure and HLA in healthy donors. In the PCR, 60 Vbeta and 13 Jbeta primers were used. Method: immunoSEQ multiplex PCR; TCRdb's copy keeps in-frame clones and lacks some. The sample yields around 260,000 clones, 80% seen once. This CDR3 is 14 amino acids long. The trim removed 5 bases at V and 6 bases at J, leaving 6 bases unmatched. In germline, CDR1 is SEHNR, CDR2 FQNEAQ (reference sequence). The clonotype was recovered from a girl aged 2-15 years in good health and CMV-seronegative. Sequences were obtained from PBMCs. The rearrangement uses TRBV7-9 and TRBJ1-1, with 10 bases aligning to TRBD1. CDR3 loop: CASSMTGGTAEAFF. The CDR3, as DNA: TGTGCCAGCAGCATGACAGGGGGCACCGCTGAAGCTTTCTTT.